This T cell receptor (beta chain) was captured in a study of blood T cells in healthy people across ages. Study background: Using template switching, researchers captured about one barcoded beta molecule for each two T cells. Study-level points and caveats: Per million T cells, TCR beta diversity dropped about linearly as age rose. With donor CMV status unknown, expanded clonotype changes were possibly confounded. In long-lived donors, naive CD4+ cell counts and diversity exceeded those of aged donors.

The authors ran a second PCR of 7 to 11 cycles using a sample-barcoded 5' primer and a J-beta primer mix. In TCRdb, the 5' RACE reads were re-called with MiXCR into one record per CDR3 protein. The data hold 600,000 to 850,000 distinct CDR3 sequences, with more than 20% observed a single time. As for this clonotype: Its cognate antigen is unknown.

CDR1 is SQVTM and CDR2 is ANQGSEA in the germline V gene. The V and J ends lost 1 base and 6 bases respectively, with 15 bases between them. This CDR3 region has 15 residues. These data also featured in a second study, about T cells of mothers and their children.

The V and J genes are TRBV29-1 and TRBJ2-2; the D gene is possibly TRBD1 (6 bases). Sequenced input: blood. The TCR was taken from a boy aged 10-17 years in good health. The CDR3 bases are TGCAGCGTTGAAGTCATACCCAGGGGATCCGGGGAGCTGTTTTTT. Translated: CSVEVIPRGSGELFF.